This is a list of T cell receptor beta chains from one sample in a study of cytomegalovirus exposure and HLA in healthy donors. Sequencing used immunoSEQ multiplex PCR; TCRdb keeps in-frame clones, though not all of them. The sample has fewer than 200,000 clones, roughly four fifths seen once. Sequences were obtained from PBMCs. These receptor sequences come from a woman aged 25-40 years in good health and CMV-seronegative. Both conserved end residues are trimmed from each CDR3.

V	CDR3
TRBV6-5	ASSYLQGALNYGYT
TRBV6-5	ASSYGGADTEAF
TRBV14	ASSPGGGEQF
TRBV9	ASSLQDSRTDTQY
TRBV29-1	SVAENYGYT
TRBV5-4	ASSGTGGETQY
TRBV9	ASSVATSGSAGELF
TRBV5-4	ASSFQGPLYEQY
TRBV28	ASSHGDRPYEQY
TRBV9	ASSVGGGGAYNEQF
TRBV6-1	AAKGQEYEKLF
TRBV19	ASREPGIQPQH
TRBV4-1	ASSQGPGESGTDTQY
TRBV4-2	ASSQGELVRGGSGSGETQY
TRBV12-2	ASRLGSPGRFRADATNEKLF
TRBV4-3	ASSQQPTGGVTEAF
TRBV28	ASSTTGMGGYT
TRBV6-5	ASSLQGGNTIY
TRBV4-3	ASSQGQGTIYEQY
TRBV6-5	ASSYSSGGDYGYT
TRBV19	ASSIDRRGQANQPQH
TRBV25-1	ASSEYSADTQY
TRBV5-1	ASSLGELAGVKDTQY
TRBV7-9	ATRTLTSGRRQYTGELF
TRBV5-4	ASSSGLAGVAQY
TRBV4-3	ASSQEAGQGDSPLH
TRBV27	ASRAVLSDNEQF
TRBV6-1	ASGGRGTDTQY
TRBV6-6	ASKRGPRETQY